This is a list of T cell receptor beta chains from one sample in a study of cytomegalovirus exposure and HLA in healthy donors. Clones were sequenced by immunoSEQ multiplex PCR, and TCRdb holds only the in-frame ones, with some missing. The profile shows about 110,000 clones, 79% of them singletons. Sequenced input: PBMCs. These receptors were taken from a woman in her forties in good health and CMV-seronegative. Each CDR3 is given with its conserved first and last residue. Fields, in order: clone size, J gene, D gene, V gene, CDR3 DNA, CDR3 protein. A D gene is named only where the DNA matches it firmly. The size entry is marked missing in some rows and otherwise reads once, few, many or a size class.

.	TRBJ2-5	.	TRBV28	TGTGCCAGCAGCGGGAGTTCGGAGACCCAGTACTTC	CASSGSSETQYF
.	TRBJ1-5	TRBD1	TRBV27	TGTGCCAGCAGTTTATCGGGGGACAGGGAAAGTCAGCCCCAGCATTTT	CASSLSGDRESQPQHF
.	TRBJ1-2	TRBD1	TRBV9	TGTGCCAGCAGCCCTTCGGACAGGATTAACTATGGCTACACCTTC	CASSPSDRINYGYTF
.	TRBJ2-7	.	TRBV19	TGTGCCAGTAGTCTCCTCTCAGGTACCCAACCCGAGCAGTACTTC	CASSLLSGTQPEQYF
.	TRBJ1-1	.	TRBV9	TGTGCCAGCAGCCCCCAAACAGGGATCCAAGTAGCTTTCTTT	CASSPQTGIQVAFF
.	TRBJ1-4	TRBD1	TRBV2	TGTGCCAGCAGTGAGGGACAGGCCCTAGAAAAACTGTTTTTT	CASSEGQALEKLFF
.	TRBJ1-5	.	TRBV6-5	TGTGCCAGCAGTTACGGGCTGGCCAGCAATCAGCCCCAGCATTTT	CASSYGLASNQPQHF
few	TRBJ1-2	.	TRBV4-3	TGCGCCAGCAGCCAAGATCGAGGGGGGGCTTCCTATGGCTACACCTTC	CASSQDRGGASYGYTF
few	TRBJ2-5	TRBD2	TRBV7-2	TGTGCCAGCAGCTTAGGGGCCGGGCGGGAGGGGGGACGGGAGACCCAGTACTTC	CASSLGAGREGGRETQYF
.	TRBJ1-2	.	TRBV6-5	TGTGCCAGCAGTCAGGACAGTTCTTATGGCTACACCTTC	CASSQDSSYGYTF
.	TRBJ1-1	.	TRBV10-1	TGCGCCAGCAGTGAGTTAGATGGTGGGGGCCCGCGGGAGGAGAACACTGAAGCTTTCTTT	CASSELDGGGPREENTEAFF
.	TRBJ2-2	.	TRBV5-1	TGCGCCAGCAGCTTGGCCACTAGCAGAGACACCGGGGAGCTGTTTTTT	CASSLATSRDTGELFF
.	TRBJ2-1	TRBD2	TRBV5-1	TGCGCCAGCAGCTCGGGACTAGCGGGCGATGAGCAGTTCTTC	CASSSGLAGDEQFF
.	TRBJ1-1	.	TRBV30	TGTGCCTCAAACAGGGACACTGAAGCTTTCTTT	CASNRDTEAFF
.	TRBJ2-7	.	TRBV9	TGTGCCAGCAGCCCCCGGTCGGACAGCTCCTACGAGCAGTACTTC	CASSPRSDSSYEQYF
few	TRBJ2-5	.	TRBV2	TGTGCCAGCAGTGAAGCGCGGGAGACCCAGTACTTC	CASSEARETQYF
few	TRBJ1-6	TRBD1	TRBV28	TGTGCCAGCAGTTTATGGGGACAGTATAATTCACCCCTCCACTTT	CASSLWGQYNSPLHF
.	TRBJ2-1	TRBD1	TRBV28	TGTGCCAGCAGTTTACACAGGGGGTCAGAATTTCACAATGAGCAGTTCTTC	CASSLHRGSEFHNEQFF